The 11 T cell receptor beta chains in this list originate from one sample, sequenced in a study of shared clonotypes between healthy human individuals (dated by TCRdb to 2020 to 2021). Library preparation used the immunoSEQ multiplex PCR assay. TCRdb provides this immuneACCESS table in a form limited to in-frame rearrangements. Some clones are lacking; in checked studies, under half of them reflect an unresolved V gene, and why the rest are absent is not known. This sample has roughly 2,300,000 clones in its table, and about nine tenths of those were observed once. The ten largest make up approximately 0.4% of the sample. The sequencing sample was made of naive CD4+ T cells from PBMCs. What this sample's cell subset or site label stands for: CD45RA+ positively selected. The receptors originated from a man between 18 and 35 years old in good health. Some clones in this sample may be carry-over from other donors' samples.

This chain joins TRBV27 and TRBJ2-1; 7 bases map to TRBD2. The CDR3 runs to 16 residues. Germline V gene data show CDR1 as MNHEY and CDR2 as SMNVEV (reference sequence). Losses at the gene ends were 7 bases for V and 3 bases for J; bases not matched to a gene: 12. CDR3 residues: CASTPFGGRGYNEQFF. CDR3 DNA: TGTGCCAGCACCCCTTTCGGTGGGAGGGGCTACAATGAGCAGTTCTTC.

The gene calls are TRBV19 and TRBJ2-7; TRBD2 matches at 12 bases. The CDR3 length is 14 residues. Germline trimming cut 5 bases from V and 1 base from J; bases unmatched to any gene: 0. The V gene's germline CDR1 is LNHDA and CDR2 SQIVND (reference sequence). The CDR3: CASSGTSGSYEQYF. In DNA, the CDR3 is TGTGCCAGTAGTGGGACTAGCGGGTCCTACGAGCAGTACTTC. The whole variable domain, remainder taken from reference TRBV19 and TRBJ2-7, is DGGITQSPKYLFRKEGQNVTLSCEQNLNHDAMYWYRQDPGQGLRLIYYSQIVNDFQKGDIAEGYSVSREKKESFPLTVTSAQKNPTAFYLCASSGTSGSYEQYFGPGTRLTVT.

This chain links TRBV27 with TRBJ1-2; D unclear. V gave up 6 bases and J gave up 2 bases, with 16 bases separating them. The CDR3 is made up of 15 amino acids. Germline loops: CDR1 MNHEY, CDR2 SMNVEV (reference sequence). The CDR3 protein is CASSLRVDGNYGYTF. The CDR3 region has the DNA TGTGCCAGCAGCCTACGGGTCGACGGGAACTATGGCTACACCTTC.

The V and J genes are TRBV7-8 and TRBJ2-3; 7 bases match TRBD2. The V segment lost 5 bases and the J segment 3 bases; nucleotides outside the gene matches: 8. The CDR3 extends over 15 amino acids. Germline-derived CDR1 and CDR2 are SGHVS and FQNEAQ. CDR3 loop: CASSLRTRSTDTQYF. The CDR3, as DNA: TGTGCCAGCAGCCTCCGGACTAGGTCTACAGATACGCAGTATTTT. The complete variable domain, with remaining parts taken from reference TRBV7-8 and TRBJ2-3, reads GAGVSQSPRYKVAKRGQDVALRCDPISGHVSLFWYQQALGQGPEFLTYFQNEAQLDKSGLPSDRFFAERPEGSVSTLKIQRTQQEDSAVYLCASSLRTRSTDTQYFGPGTRLTVL.

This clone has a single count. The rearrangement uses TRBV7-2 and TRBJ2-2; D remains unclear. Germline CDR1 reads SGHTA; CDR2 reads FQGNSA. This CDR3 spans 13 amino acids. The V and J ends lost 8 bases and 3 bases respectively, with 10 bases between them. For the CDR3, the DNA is TGTGCCAGCCAGTCTCGGTACACCGGGGAGCTGTTTTTT. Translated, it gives CASQSRYTGELFF.

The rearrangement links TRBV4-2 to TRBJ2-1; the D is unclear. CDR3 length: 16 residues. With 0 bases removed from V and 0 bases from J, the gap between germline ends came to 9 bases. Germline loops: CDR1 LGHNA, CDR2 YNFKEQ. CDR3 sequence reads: CASSQEVGSSYNEQFF. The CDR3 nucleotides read TGTGCCAGCAGCCAAGAAGTGGGCAGCTCCTACAATGAGCAGTTCTTC.

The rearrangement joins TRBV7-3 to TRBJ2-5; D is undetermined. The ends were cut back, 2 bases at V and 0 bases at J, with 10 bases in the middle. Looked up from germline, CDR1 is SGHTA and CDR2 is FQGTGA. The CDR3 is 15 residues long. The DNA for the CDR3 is TGTGCCAGCAGCTTAGGGCAGAAGTACCAAGAGACCCAGTACTTC. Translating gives CASSLGQKYQETQYF.

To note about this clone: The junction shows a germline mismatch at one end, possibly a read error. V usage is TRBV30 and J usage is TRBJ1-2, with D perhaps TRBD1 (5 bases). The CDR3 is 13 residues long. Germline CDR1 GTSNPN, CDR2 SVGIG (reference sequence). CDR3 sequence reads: CAGSPEGLRGYTF. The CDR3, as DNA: TGTGCCGGGAGTCCGGAGGGACTGCGTGGCTACACCTTC.

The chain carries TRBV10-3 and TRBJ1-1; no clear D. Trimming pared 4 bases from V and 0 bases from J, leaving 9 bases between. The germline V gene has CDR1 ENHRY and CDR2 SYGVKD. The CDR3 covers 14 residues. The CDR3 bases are TGTGCCATCAGTGCAACAGTTATGAACACTGAAGCTTTCTTT. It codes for CAISATVMNTEAFF.

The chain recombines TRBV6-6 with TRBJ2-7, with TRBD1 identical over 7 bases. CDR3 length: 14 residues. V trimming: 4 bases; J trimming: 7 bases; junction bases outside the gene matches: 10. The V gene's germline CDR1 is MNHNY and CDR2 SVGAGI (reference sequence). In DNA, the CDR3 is TGTGCCAGCAGTTCCGGGACAGAAATGTGGGAGCAGTACTTC. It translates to CASSSGTEMWEQYF.

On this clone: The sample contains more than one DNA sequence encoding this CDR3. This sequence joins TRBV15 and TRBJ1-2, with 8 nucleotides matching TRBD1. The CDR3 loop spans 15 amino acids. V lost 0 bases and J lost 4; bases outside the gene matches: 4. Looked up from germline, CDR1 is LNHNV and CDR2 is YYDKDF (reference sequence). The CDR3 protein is CATSRDPGQGYGYTF. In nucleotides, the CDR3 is TGTGCCACCAGCAGAGATCCAGGACAGGGCTATGGCTACACCTTC.